This entry lists 10 T cell receptor beta chains sequenced from one sample in a study of CD8 T cells in ankylosing spondylitis. General study points: A motif of roughly 8 highly homologous TCR beta variants was seen as apparently characteristic of ankylosing spondylitis blood.

Their specific antigens are unknown. TCRdb ran MiXCR on the 5' RACE reads and lists one entry per CDR3 protein. The sample has hundreds of thousands of distinct CDR3 sequences; roughly 12% are singletons. Sequences were obtained from blood, either unsorted or a sorted T cell fraction (not recorded which). The receptors were gathered from a male donor with ankylosing spondylitis.

This CDR3 is CASSSATGRYIQYF. The CDR3 DNA follows: TGCGCCAGCAGCTCGGCAACAGGGCGATACATTCAGTACTTC. The chain carries TRBV5-1 and TRBJ2-4, with D possibly being TRBD1 (6 bases). The germline V gene encodes CDR1 SGHRS and CDR2 YFSETQ. Trimming removed 3 bases at V and 8 bases at J, with 15 bases between. This CDR3 is built from 14 residues.

This clonotype has only a few counts. Mismatch with germline at one junction end may stem from a read error. The chain combines TRBV6-5 with TRBJ2-7, with 9 bases aligning to TRBD2. Germline V gives CDR1 MNHEY, CDR2 SVGAGI. The CDR3 has 12 amino acids. CDR3 nucleotides: TGTGCCAGCAGATCCCCGACTAGCGGCTCCTTCTTC. It encodes CASRSPTSGSFF.

This clonotype was recorded at least ten times. The chain links TRBV20-1 to TRBJ2-5, with TRBD1 as a possible D gene (6 bases). Germline CDR1 reads DFQATT; CDR2 reads SNEGSKA (reference sequence). This CDR3 comprises 11 residues. The CDR3 reads CLLSDRETQYF. CDR3 coding DNA: TGCCTCCTCTCGGACAGAGAGACCCAGTACTTC.

The chain recombines TRBV7-9 with TRBJ2-1; D unclear. With 4 bases removed from V and 10 bases from J, the gap between germline ends came to 14 bases. Looked up from germline, CDR1 is SEHNR and CDR2 is FQNEAQ (reference sequence). The CDR3 consists of 13 residues. CDR3 coding DNA: TGTGCCAGCAGCTGGATCCCACCGGTCGAGCAGTTCTTC. Translated: CASSWIPPVEQFF.

This chain joins TRBV5-1 and TRBJ2-7; tentative D call: TRBD2 (7 bases). The CDR3 is 14 residues long. V lost 4 bases to trimming and J lost 4 bases, with 15 bases between them. Germline V gives CDR1 SGHRS, CDR2 YFSETQ. The CDR3 region is CASSREGVGYEQYF. In DNA, the CDR3 is TGCGCCAGCAGCAGGGAGGGGGTAGGGTACGAGCAGTACTTC.

This clonotype occurred a few times. J is TRBJ2-2 and V is TRBV5-1, with a possible D match to TRBD1 (5 bases). CDR3 length: 16 residues. Per germline, CDR1 SGHRS and CDR2 YFSETQ. Trimming stripped 0 bases from V and 0 bases from J, with 9 bases between. The CDR3, as DNA: TGCGCCAGCAGCTTGGCGACACAGGCGAACACCGGGGAGCTGTTTTTT. Encoded protein: CASSLATQANTGELFF.

The table lists this clonotype with a few counts. The V call is TRBV25-1, the J call TRBJ1-5; D is perhaps TRBD1 (6 bases). The ends were cut back, 1 base at V and 2 bases at J, with 12 bases in the middle. This CDR3 contains 16 residues. CDR1 and CDR2 (germline): MGHDK, SYGVNS. The CDR3 DNA reads as TGTGCCAGCAGTGAATCGGGGGCGGGGGGCAATCAGCCCCAGCATTTT. It specifies CASSESGAGGNQPQHF. The full variable domain, with the rest looked up from reference TRBV25-1 and TRBJ1-5, is EADIYQTPRYLVIGTGKKITLECSQTMGHDKMYWYQQDPGMELHLIHYSYGVNSTEKGDLSSESTVSRIRTEHFPLTLESARPSHTSQYLCASSESGAGGNQPQHFGDGTRLSIL.

A few counts support this clonotype. The chain links TRBV3-1 to TRBJ1-2; 8 nucleotides line up with TRBD1. The junction had 6 bases not matched to a gene; V was cut back by 1 base and J by 8 bases. CDR3 length: 14 residues. CDR1 is LGHDT, CDR2 YNNKEL, per germline (reference sequence). CDR3 sequence (DNA): TGTGCCAGCAGCCAAGGACAGGGGTCCTCCGGCTACACCTTC. This codes for CASSQGQGSSGYTF.

This clonotype was seen a few times. The CDR3 nucleotides are TGTGCCAGCAGTGCTACTCCGGGACAGACGAATGGCTACACCTTC. Its protein is CASSATPGQTNGYTF. This chain links TRBV7-3 with TRBJ1-2; 7 bases match TRBD1. The CDR3 has 15 residues. Unmatched junction bases numbered 13, after V lost 6 bases and J lost 6 bases. CDR1 and CDR2 from the germline V gene are SGHTA and FQGTGA.

The rearrangement joins TRBV29-1 to TRBJ2-3; 8 bases align to TRBD1. After removal of 6 bases from V and 0 bases from J, the junction contained 11 bases not matched to a gene. Germline V CDR1 and CDR2: SQVTM, ANQGSEA. CDR3 size: 16 residues. The CDR3 DNA is TGCAGCGTACGTCTCGGACAGGGCGGTAGCACAGATACGCAGTATTTT. It translates to CSVRLGQGGSTDTQYF.